The 9 T cell receptor beta chains below were found in one sample sequenced in a study of identical twins. One entry per CDR3 protein, called by TCRdb with MiXCR from the 5' RACE reads. The sample has about 550,000 distinct CDR3 sequences, approximately 20% seen once. These sequences were also reported in another study, on yellow fever vaccine responses in identical twins.

The specimen sequenced was CD4+ T cells sorted from blood. The receptor set was obtained from a woman in her late teens or twenties in good health.

This chain connects TRBV7-8 to TRBJ1-1, with TRBD1 matching 8 bases. This CDR3 has 14 residues. The junction had 7 bases not matched to a gene; V was cut back by 1 base and J by 9 bases. The germline gives CDR1 SGHVS, CDR2 FQNEAQ. In DNA form, the CDR3 reads TGTGCCAGCAGCTTAGACAGGGGGGGAGTTCAAGCTTTCTTT. Translated: CASSLDRGGVQAFF.

The rearrangement joins TRBV24-1 to TRBJ2-5; D not certain. V dropped 3 bases and J dropped 5 bases, with 12 bases sitting between them. This CDR3 is 14 amino acids long. Germline V CDR1 and CDR2: KGHDR, SFDVKD. This CDR3 reads CATSDPTSAETQYF. CDR3 nucleotide sequence: TGTGCCACCAGTGATCCGACAAGTGCGGAGACCCAGTACTTC.

This clonotype was seen only a few times. V is TRBV5-1 and J is TRBJ1-1, with 7 positions matching TRBD1. From germline, CDR1 is SGHRS and CDR2 YFSETQ. V lost 3 bases, J lost 1 base, and 6 bases stayed unmatched. The CDR3 contains 15 residues. The CDR3 is CASSSEDRANTEAFF. The CDR3 DNA reads TGCGCCAGCAGCTCGGAAGACAGGGCGAACACTGAAGCTTTCTTT.

The chain carries TRBV6-5 and TRBJ2-7; 7 bases fit TRBD1. The CDR3 spans 14 residues. CDR1 is MNHEY, CDR2 SVGAGI, per germline. V dropped 1 base and J dropped 6; count of bases not matched to a gene: 6. CDR3 DNA sequence: TGTGCCAGCAGTTACTTTAACAGGGGATCCGAGCAGTACTTC. It translates to CASSYFNRGSEQYF.

This clonotype was seen a few times. The rearrangement joins TRBV3-1 to TRBJ1-1; TRBD1 agrees at 9 bases. The germline CDR1 and CDR2 sequences are LGHDT and YNNKEL (reference sequence). The CDR3 has 15 amino acids. The V segment lost 3 bases and the J segment 3 bases; nucleotides outside the gene matches: 5. CDR3 coding DNA: TGTGCCAGCAGCCAGAACAGGGGGCGGGACACTGAAGCTTTCTTT. Residues: CASSQNRGRDTEAFF.

The CDR3 DNA follows: TGTGCCAGCAAGGCGACGGGGGGGAGCACAGATACGCAGTATTTT. This sequence encodes CASKATGGSTDTQYF. The V and J genes are TRBV11-1 and TRBJ2-3; 8 nucleotides align to TRBD2. Germline assignment: CDR1 SGHAT and CDR2 FQDESV (reference sequence). CDR3 length: 15 amino acids. The V gene end was trimmed by 7 bases and the J gene end by 0 bases; junction bases not matched to a gene: 6.

The gene calls are TRBV5-1 and TRBJ2-5; D is perhaps TRBD2 (6 bases). Germline CDR1 reads SGHRS; CDR2 reads YFSETQ. V shed 0 bases and J shed 5 bases, with 11 bases lying between them. The CDR3 extends over 14 amino acids. The CDR3 reads CASSLVGGDETQYF. Written as DNA, the CDR3 is TGCGCCAGCAGCTTGGTCGGGGGAGATGAGACCCAGTACTTC.

This clonotype appeared a few times. J is TRBJ2-1 and V is TRBV29-1, with TRBD1 matching over 11 bases. The length of the CDR3 is 14 residues. The junction had 10 bases not matched to a gene; V was cut back by 6 bases and J by 9 bases. Germline assignment: CDR1 SQVTM and CDR2 ANQGSEA. The CDR3 protein is CSVATGTGGGEQFF. The CDR3 DNA reads TGCAGCGTGGCCACCGGGACAGGGGGAGGTGAGCAGTTCTTC.

This clonotype was detected many times. The chain joins TRBV12-3 or TRBV12-4 to TRBJ1-2, with D possibly being TRBD1 (6 bases). Trimming pared 5 bases from V and 4 bases from J, leaving 11 bases between. The CDR3 is 13 amino acids. In DNA, the CDR3 is TGTGCCAGCAGTCTTCGACAGGCCTATGGCTACACCTTC. Translated, it gives CASSLRQAYGYTF.